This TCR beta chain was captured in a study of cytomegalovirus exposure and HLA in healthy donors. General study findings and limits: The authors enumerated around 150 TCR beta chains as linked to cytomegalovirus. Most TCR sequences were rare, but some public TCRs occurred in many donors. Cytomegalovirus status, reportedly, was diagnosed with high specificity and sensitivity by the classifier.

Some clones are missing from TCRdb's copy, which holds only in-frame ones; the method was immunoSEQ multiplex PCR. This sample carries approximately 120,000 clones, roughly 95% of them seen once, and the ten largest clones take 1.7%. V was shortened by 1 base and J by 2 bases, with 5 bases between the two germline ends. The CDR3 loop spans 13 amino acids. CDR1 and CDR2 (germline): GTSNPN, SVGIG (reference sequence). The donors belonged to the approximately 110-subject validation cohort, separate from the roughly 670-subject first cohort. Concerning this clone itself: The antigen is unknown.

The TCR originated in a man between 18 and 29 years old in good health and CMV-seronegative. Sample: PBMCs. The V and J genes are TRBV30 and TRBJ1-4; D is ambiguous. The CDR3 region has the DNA TGTGCCTGGAGTGCCGGGACTAATGAAAAACTGTTTTTT. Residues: CAWSAGTNEKLFF.